The source of this T cell receptor (beta chain) is a study of shared T cell receptors in the human thymus. This CDR3 region has 16 residues. Germline V gene sequence: CDR1 ENHRY, CDR2 SYGVKD. Trimming removed 10 bases from V and 0 bases from J; junction bases left unmatched: 10. TCRdb keeps only in-frame clones here, not all; method: immunoSEQ multiplex PCR. The sample contains about 730,000 clones, 70% to 90% of which appear only once. The same data also went into a second study, on human thymus T cells.

The sequencing sample was made of thymocytes. This TCR derives from a girl in the first two years of life with a congenital heart defect. This chain uses TRBV10-3 with TRBJ2-1, with 9 bases matching TRBD1. Written as DNA, the CDR3 is TGTGCCACCATAGCAACGACAGGGGGCTCCTACAATGAGCAGTTCTTC. Protein product: CATIATTGGSYNEQFF.